The 28 T cell receptor beta chains reported below all come from one sample, sequenced in a study of blood T cell repertoires in COVID-19. The data were produced by immunoSEQ multiplex PCR, yet TCRdb's version contains in-frame clones alone and is incomplete. The sample includes 300,000 or so clones, 65% to 90% of them seen just once. Sequences were obtained from PBMCs or T cells enriched from blood (not recorded which). The receptor source for this set is a woman aged 40 to 55 with acute COVID-19.

This clone occurred a few times. This chain uses TRBV15 with TRBJ1-1; the D gene is possibly TRBD1 (5 bases). Germline-derived CDR1 and CDR2 are LNHNV and YYDKDF (reference sequence). V was cut by 1 base and J by 7 bases, with 28 bases left in between. The CDR3 sequence is 19 residues long. The CDR3: CATSRVGLEGAGEVREAFF. Written as DNA, the CDR3 is TGTGCCACCAGCAGAGTCGGCCTAGAAGGGGCTGGAGAGGTTCGTGAAGCTTTCTTT.

This sequence joins TRBV5-6 and TRBJ2-7, with D possibly being TRBD1 (6 bases). Trimming removed 3 bases at V and 2 bases at J, with 18 bases between. Germline lookup yields CDR1 SGHDT and CDR2 YYEEEE. The CDR3 is made up of 16 amino acids. The CDR3 protein is CASSSWRTEDTYEQYF. The CDR3 nucleotides read TGTGCCAGCAGCTCTTGGAGGACAGAAGATACCTACGAGCAGTACTTC.

V gene TRBV3-1 (or the pseudogene TRBV3-2) combines with J gene TRBJ2-7; 7 bases line up with TRBD2. From germline, CDR1 is LGHDT and CDR2 YNNKEL (reference sequence). The CDR3 runs to 19 residues. The trim removed 3 bases at V and 2 bases at J, leaving 19 bases unmatched. The CDR3 sequence: CASSHRGDYRVEGTYEQYF. The CDR3, as DNA: TGTGCCAGCAGCCACCGGGGGGACTACCGAGTGGAGGGTACCTACGAGCAGTACTTC.

The chain couples TRBV7-9 to TRBJ1-1; 8 bases line up with TRBD1. With 1 base clipped from V and 0 bases from J, the junction kept 7 bases outside the gene matches. Germline V gene sequence: CDR1 SEHNR, CDR2 FQNEAQ (reference sequence). This CDR3 contains 17 residues. The CDR3, as DNA: TGTGCCAGCAGCTTAGTTTTTTGGGACAGGTTGAACACTGAAGCTTTCTTT. Translating it yields CASSLVFWDRLNTEAFF.

The chain's CDR3 is CASRGGHLHYTF. As DNA, the CDR3 is TGTGCCAGCCGGGGGGGACATCTCCACTACACCTTC. The J gene is TRBJ1-2, the V gene TRBV6-5; perhaps TRBD1 as D (6 bases). Trimming took 8 bases from V and 10 from J, leaving 17 bases between them. The CDR3 sequence is 12 residues long. Germline V gives CDR1 MNHEY, CDR2 SVGAGI.

The V call is TRBV5-1, the J call TRBJ2-2; D is possibly TRBD2 (5 bases). The CDR3 has 17 residues. Trimming pared 0 bases from V and 3 bases from J, leaving 15 bases between. Germline V CDR1 and CDR2: SGHRS, YFSETQ. The CDR3 coding sequence is TGCGCCAGCAGCTTGGAGGGTTCGAGGGCGGACACCGGGGAGCTGTTTTTT. Its protein is CASSLEGSRADTGELFF.

V usage is TRBV19 and J usage is TRBJ1-2; TRBD1 aligns across 7 bases. Losses at the gene ends were 8 bases for V and 4 bases for J; bases not matched to a gene: 10. Germline V gives CDR1 LNHDA, CDR2 SQIVND (reference sequence). This CDR3 is 14 amino acids long. The CDR3 spells CASDSIRDSYGYTF. The CDR3 DNA is TGTGCCAGTGATAGTATACGGGACAGCTATGGCTACACCTTC.

The genes are TRBV15 and TRBJ2-5; 10 bases map to TRBD2. Trimming took 4 bases from V and 0 from J; bases not matched to a gene: 14. Germline V gives CDR1 LNHNV, CDR2 YYDKDF (reference sequence). This CDR3 is 19 amino acids long. The CDR3 reads CATSTFSGKLAGNQETQYF. CDR3 DNA: TGTGCCACCAGCACATTCAGCGGGAAACTAGCGGGAAACCAAGAGACCCAGTACTTC.

This chain links TRBV3-1 (or the pseudogene TRBV3-2) with TRBJ2-3; D may be TRBD2 (6 bases). The germline V gene has CDR1 LGHDT and CDR2 YNNKEL (reference sequence). V was clipped by 1 base and J by 2 bases, with 13 bases between them. The CDR3 length is 16 residues. This CDR3 is CASSQVGGVTTDTQYF. In nucleotides, the CDR3 is TGTGCCAGCAGCCAAGTTGGCGGGGTGACCACAGATACGCAGTATTTT.

The rearrangement joins TRBV12-3 or TRBV12-4 to TRBJ1-1; D gene unclear. The ends were cut back, 7 bases at V and 10 bases at J, with 13 bases in the middle. CDR3 length: 11 amino acids. The CDR3 coding sequence is TGTGCCAGCATGTCCGGTGTGCCAGCTTTCTTT. This encodes CASMSGVPAFF.

Comment on this clone: The sample holds other DNA sequences that translate to the same CDR3. The V call is TRBV3-1 (or the pseudogene TRBV3-2), the J call TRBJ2-1, with 9 positions matching TRBD2. CDR3 size: 15 residues. The ends lost 4 bases at V and 1 base at J; junction bases unmatched: 2. In germline, CDR1 is LGHDT, CDR2 YNNKEL (reference sequence). For the CDR3, the DNA is TGTGCCAGCAGCCTTAGCGGGGGTTCCTACAATGAGCAGTTCTTC. This codes for CASSLSGGSYNEQFF.

This clone was seen just once. The chain is built from TRBV24-1 and TRBJ1-2; possible D gene TRBD1, 6 bases. Deletions cut 4 bases from V and 7 bases from J, with 24 bases between. This CDR3 has 17 amino acids. Germline-derived CDR1 and CDR2 are KGHDR and SFDVKD. The CDR3 spells CATSDPLGEGESSGYTF. The CDR3 nucleotides are TGTGCCACCAGTGACCCGCTGGGAGAGGGGGAAAGCTCTGGCTACACCTTC.

The rearrangement uses TRBV19 and TRBJ2-1, with 7 bases that match TRBD1. CDR1 is LNHDA, CDR2 SQIVND, per germline (reference sequence). The CDR3 covers 18 residues. J was trimmed by 0 bases and V by 4 bases; bases with no gene match: 12. CDR3 coding DNA: TGTGCCAGTAGTAAAGACTACAGGGGCCTAAGCTCCTACAATGAGCAGTTCTTC. It specifies CASSKDYRGLSSYNEQFF.

This clone was counted a few times. This rearrangement joins TRBV5-6 to TRBJ1-4, with TRBD1 matching over 12 bases. Trimming removed 3 bases from V and 3 bases from J; junction bases left unmatched: 9. From germline, CDR1 is SGHDT and CDR2 YYEEEE. This CDR3 has 18 amino acids. CDR3 nucleotide sequence: TGTGCCAGCAGCTCGACGGGACAGGGGGCCAGAGCTAATGAAAAACTGTTTTTT. Translation: CASSSTGQGARANEKLFF. The entire variable domain, with the rest obtained from reference TRBV5-6 and TRBJ1-4, is as follows: DAGVTQSPTHLIKTRGQQVTLRCSPKSGHDTVSWYQQALGQGPQFIFQYYEEEERQRGNFPDRFSGHQFPNYSSELNVNALLLGDSALYLCASSSTGQGARANEKLFFGSGTQLSVL.

The rearrangement uses TRBV18 and TRBJ2-5, with 9 bases aligning to TRBD2. The CDR3 is made up of 14 amino acids. The V and J ends lost 3 bases and 4 bases, in that order; junction bases with no gene match: 3. Germline values: CDR1 KGHSH, CDR2 LQKENI. The CDR3 loop is CASSPQAGGETQYF. DNA of the CDR3: TGTGCCAGCTCACCCCAAGCGGGAGGAGAGACCCAGTACTTC.

The V gene is TRBV3-1 (or the pseudogene TRBV3-2), the J gene TRBJ2-4; 8 bases line up with TRBD1. The V segment lost 3 bases and the J segment 6 bases; nucleotides outside the gene matches: 7. This CDR3 region has 15 residues. The germline V gene has CDR1 LGHDT and CDR2 YNNKEL (reference sequence). CDR3 nucleotides: TGTGCCAGCAGCCACGATCAGGGGGCAATAAACATTCAGTACTTC. Protein: CASSHDQGAINIQYF.

The chain combines TRBV25-1 with TRBJ2-5, with 7 bases fitting TRBD1. The germline CDR1 and CDR2 sequences are MGHDK and SYGVNS. The CDR3 sequence is 16 residues long. Losses at the gene ends were 1 base for V and 3 bases for J; bases not matched to a gene: 8. CDR3: CASSELGQAWEETQYF. The CDR3 nucleotides are TGTGCCAGCAGTGAATTAGGACAGGCGTGGGAAGAGACCCAGTACTTC.

This clone was picked up a small number of times. V usage is TRBV18 and J usage is TRBJ1-6; D uncertain. The CDR3 is made up of 15 amino acids. Trimming stripped 3 bases from V and 5 bases from J, with 11 bases between. The germline V gene encodes CDR1 KGHSH and CDR2 LQKENI. The CDR3, as DNA: TGTGCCAGCTCACCGGGCCGTTCCGATAATTCACCCCTCCACTTT. Amino acid sequence: CASSPGRSDNSPLHF.

The gene calls are TRBV2 and TRBJ2-5, with D uncertain. V shed 0 bases and J shed 6 bases, with 8 bases lying between them. This CDR3 region has 13 residues. Germline V gene sequence: CDR1 SNHLY, CDR2 FYNNEI. In DNA, the CDR3 is TGTGCCAGCAGTGAAGCTGAACAGCAGACCCAGTACTTC. As protein: CASSEAEQQTQYF.

The rearrangement joins TRBV9 to TRBJ1-2; D is perhaps TRBD1 (6 bases). Trimming left V 4 bases short and J 3 bases short, with 19 bases between. Per germline, CDR1 SGDLS and CDR2 YYNGEE. This CDR3 is built from 16 residues. This CDR3 is CASSPGSRGSHYGYTF. In nucleotides, the CDR3 is TGTGCCAGCAGCCCCGGATCCAGGGGATCCCACTATGGCTACACCTTC.

Of note for this clone: The same CDR3 also results from other DNA sequences found in this sample. The chain is built from TRBV18 and TRBJ1-1; TRBD1 aligns across 8 bases. V trimming: 3 bases; J trimming: 8 bases; junction bases outside the gene matches: 2. Per germline, CDR1 KGHSH and CDR2 LQKENI. This CDR3 spans 12 amino acids. The CDR3 loop is CASSPRTGEAFF. For the CDR3, the DNA is TGTGCCAGCTCACCGAGGACAGGGGAAGCTTTCTTT.

V gene TRBV4-3 combines with J gene TRBJ1-3; a weak D match, TRBD1 (6 bases). This CDR3 is 16 amino acids long. The V and J ends lost 0 bases and 1 base respectively, with 10 bases between them. CDR1 is LGHNA and CDR2 is YSLEER in the germline V gene. In nucleotides, the CDR3 is TGCGCCAGCAGCCAAGACAGGGGTTTTTCTGGAAACACCATATATTTT. Its protein is CASSQDRGFSGNTIYF.

The chain links TRBV27 to TRBJ1-2, with D maybe TRBD1 (5 bases). Per the germline V gene, CDR1 is MNHEY and CDR2 is SMNVEV (reference sequence). This CDR3 region has 13 residues. The V gene lost 3 bases and the J gene lost 2 bases, with 7 bases spanning the gap. For the CDR3, the DNA is TGTGCCAGCAGTTTCCAGGGCAACTATGGCTACACCTTC. Translation: CASSFQGNYGYTF.

The chain recombines TRBV3-1 (or the pseudogene TRBV3-2) with TRBJ2-3; possibly TRBD1 for D (5 bases). The CDR3 extends over 15 amino acids. From germline, CDR1 is LGHDT and CDR2 YNNKEL (reference sequence). Trimming left V 0 bases short and J 6 bases short, with 13 bases between. The CDR3, as DNA: TGTGCCAGCAGCCAAGACAGGGTTCCTCTGGATACGCAGTATTTT. Protein: CASSQDRVPLDTQYF.

This chain connects TRBV11-1 to TRBJ1-1, with TRBD1 matching 11 bases. This CDR3 has 14 amino acids. With 4 bases clipped from V and 6 bases from J, the junction kept 4 bases outside the gene matches. Looked up from germline, CDR1 is SGHAT and CDR2 is FQDESV (reference sequence). The chain's CDR3 is CASSSRTGGPEAFF. The CDR3 DNA reads TGTGCCAGCAGCTCGAGGACAGGGGGCCCTGAAGCTTTCTTT.

The chain employs TRBV10-1 and TRBJ1-2; 11 bases are shared with TRBD1. CDR1 and CDR2 (germline): WNHNN, SYGVQD (reference sequence). This CDR3 spans 16 amino acids. Unmatched junction bases numbered 12, after V lost 8 bases and J lost 4 bases. The CDR3 protein is CASSRDRGTDFYGYTF. The CDR3 DNA reads TGCGCCAGCTCCCGGGACAGGGGGACTGATTTCTATGGCTACACCTTC.

V is TRBV7-2 and J is TRBJ1-3; D uncertain. V lost 5 bases to trimming and J lost 2 bases, with 10 bases between them. CDR1 is SGHTA, CDR2 FQGNSA, per germline. The CDR3 spans 14 residues. The CDR3 here is CASSQLTPGNTIYF. CDR3 nucleotides: TGTGCCAGCAGCCAACTTACCCCTGGAAACACCATATATTTT.

This sequence joins TRBV2 and TRBJ1-4; TRBD1 aligns across 9 bases. Unmatched junction bases numbered 6, after V lost 8 bases and J lost 8 bases. The germline V gene encodes CDR1 SNHLY and CDR2 FYNNEI. This CDR3 spans 13 amino acids. The CDR3 DNA follows: TGTGCCAGCGGGGACAGGGTTGGGGAAAAACTGTTTTTT. Encoded protein: CASGDRVGEKLFF.